These 5 T cell receptor beta chains share one sample of origin, sequenced in a study of T cell repertoires in cytomegalovirus infection. From the reads, TCRdb called clonotypes with MiXCR, one entry per CDR3 protein. Of around 350,000 distinct CDR3 sequences detected, 18% appear once; the ten largest clones hold less than 9.5%. Sequencing input: PBMCs. All receptors come from a human donor in good health (CMV status not recorded). Some clones in this sample may be carry-over from other donors' samples.

There are a few counts of this clonotype. This chain connects TRBV6-2 or TRBV6-3 to TRBJ1-5; D gene unclear. The CDR3 totals 13 residues. Trimming left V 3 bases short and J 4 bases short, with 7 bases between. The germline gives CDR1 MNHEY, CDR2 SVGEGT. CDR3 nucleotide sequence: TGTGCCAGCAGTTATTTGAAGAATCAGCCCCAGCATTTT. It codes for CASSYLKNQPQHF.

The CDR3 reads CASSDRGSPSGANVLTF. As DNA, the CDR3 is TGTGCCAGTAGCGACAGGGGGAGTCCCTCTGGGGCCAACGTCCTGACTTTC. The rearrangement links TRBV19 to TRBJ2-6, with 9 bases lining up with TRBD1. Trimming at V came to 6 bases and at J to 0 bases, leaving 6 bases not matched to a gene. This CDR3 has 17 residues. From germline, CDR1 is LNHDA and CDR2 SQIVND (reference sequence).

The chain joins TRBV5-4 to TRBJ1-4; no clear D. CDR3 size: 16 residues. Germline V gene lookup returns CDR1 SGHNT and CDR2 YYREEE (reference sequence). Trimming pared 0 bases from V and 7 bases from J, leaving 16 bases between. CDR3 protein: CASSLAQEGSGEKLFF. CDR3 nucleotides: TGTGCCAGCAGCTTGGCCCAGGAGGGATCGGGTGAAAAACTGTTTTTT.

The chain couples TRBV2 to TRBJ1-2; D is uncertain. V gave up 7 bases and J gave up 0 bases, with 12 bases separating them. The germline V gene has CDR1 SNHLY and CDR2 FYNNEI. This CDR3 region has 14 residues. The CDR3: CASTPWSPNYGYTF. In DNA, the CDR3 is TGTGCCAGCACCCCCTGGTCTCCTAACTATGGCTACACCTTC.

This clonotype was counted a few times. The chain recombines TRBV2 with TRBJ2-2, with no clear D. Germline loops: CDR1 SNHLY, CDR2 FYNNEI. There are 14 residues in the CDR3. Between the trimmed V and J ends, which lost 7 bases and 3 bases, there was a span of 12 bases. CDR3 sequence: CASMFDSDTGELFF. The CDR3 bases are TGTGCCAGCATGTTCGACTCCGACACCGGGGAGCTGTTTTTT.